This T cell receptor (beta chain) came from a study of regulatory T cells in long-lasting Graves disease. Study conclusions and caveats: Small numbers of samples may have cut accuracy. The researchers studied only peripheral blood, not thyroid tissue.

As concerns this clonotype: Its antigen is unknown.

Germline V gene data show CDR1 as MNHEY and CDR2 as SMNVEV (reference sequence). CDR3 length equals 15 residues. The V gene end was trimmed by 5 bases and the J gene end by 0 bases; junction bases not matched to a gene: 6. Building of the TCR beta libraries involved iRepertoire HTBI primers and Arm-PCR of CDR3 regions. TCRdb recomputed calls from the multiplex PCR reads with MiXCR, one row per CDR3 protein. The table includes about 470,000 distinct CDR3 sequences, less than 25% detected once. Stated time point: persistent/refractory GD, antithyroid drugs over 5 years with positive TRAb. RNA isolated from PBMCs was used to make the TCR library.

The material sequenced was peripheral blood mononuclear cells (PBMCs), taken when the disease was refractory, from a patient treated with antithyroid drugs. This receptor was identified in a female donor with Graves disease. This rearrangement joins TRBV27 to TRBJ1-2; 7 bases are a match to TRBD1. In DNA form, the CDR3 reads TGTGCCAGCAGTCCGACAGGGACTACTAACTATGGCTACACCTTC. Protein: CASSPTGTTNYGYTF.